The present entry profiles one T cell receptor beta chain with its context. Its binding antigen is unknown. No base quality values were provided; no much bigger clone lies one nucleotide off. The CDR3 regions of human TCRbeta chains were subjected to immunosequencing. Per the source publication's procedure: Repertoire TCRs were matched against a reference library of SARS-CoV-2-specific TCRs generated with the MIRA antigen-specificity platform. Breadth was defined as the fraction of unique TCRs that were SARS-CoV-2-associated. Depth was defined as the fraction of total T cells that were SARS-CoV-2-associated. Using the MIRA data, each spike-specific TCR was mapped to the spike region that the TCR reacts to and placed in a CD4 or CD8 class. Log10-transformed breadth and depth values were compared by one-way ANOVA with Sidak's multiple comparisons tests. TCRdb holds this immuneACCESS table with in-frame rearrangements only. Some clones are missing; in checked studies, unresolved V genes explain under half, and the rest has no known cause. V, J and clone size are those of that table, while D and trimming were read from the DNA. Recorded for this sample are roughly 62,000 clones; more than 70% of them occurred a single time. The ten largest clonotypes hold roughly 13% of the sample.

What the time point label conveys for this sample: baseline before first vaccination. Vaccinee samples were obtained from the UK trials COV001 and COV002, which included a single-blind randomized controlled phase 2/3 trial of AZD1222 (ChAdOx1 nCoV-19) in healthy adults. For TCRbeta chain sequencing, PBMC samples from trial participants were taken at day 0 and at day 28 after the second dose. The sample originates from a study of T cell responses to AZD1222 COVID-19 vaccine (dated by TCRdb to the early 2020s). Study-wide context: AZD1222 recipients given second doses at about 4 weeks or at about 12 weeks were pooled, since spike-specific TCR depth and breadth were not found to differ between the two schedules. TCR sequencing covered over 230 trial participants: 200 to 220 given two doses of AZD1222 and 26 given two doses of MenACWY control vaccine. Trial participants were enrolled by age into subgroups of 18-55, 56-69 and 70-plus years, and roughly 150, 30 and 60 TCR-sequenced participants, respectively, were included in these subgroups. Overall study results and their limits: Spike-specific TCR breadth and depth rose significantly after two AZD1222 doses compared with day 0 and with MenACWY recipients. Participants were mostly white British, with more females than males. The authors suggested clonal diversity may have been underestimated. Conclusions about previously exposed vaccinees are limited because only six or seven AZD1222 recipients were SARS-CoV-2 seropositive at baseline. Nearly half of unique spike-specific TCRs reportedly recognized epitopes outside regions mutated in the B.1.351 and B.1.1.7 variants. In the small 56-69-year group, the increase in depth fell short of significance, most likely because of low power. CD4 TCRs associated with the vaccine covered the entire spike protein, and the dominant responses were in regions 160-218 and 743-854. Because no samples from the day 14 peak response were available, repertoires could be characterized only after the peak T cell response.

V ends up 5 bases short and J 2 bases short, with an unmatched junction base count of 5. The germline V gene provides CDR1 SGHVS and CDR2 FNYEAQ. Including the terminal cysteine and phenylalanine, the CDR3 comprises 15 residues. Only the CDR3 portion is preserved as DNA: 45 bases, with reading frame beginning at the first base. This receptor chain uses TRBV7-6 and TRBJ2-5; TRBD2 lines up with 10 middle nucleotides. This specimen was peripheral blood, taken on day 0 of AZD1222 vaccination. The receptor was derived from an adult in good health. The DNA is TGTGCCAGCAGCCGAGCGGGGGGGAATCAAGAGACCCAGTACTTC. Protein translation: CASSRAGGNQETQYF.